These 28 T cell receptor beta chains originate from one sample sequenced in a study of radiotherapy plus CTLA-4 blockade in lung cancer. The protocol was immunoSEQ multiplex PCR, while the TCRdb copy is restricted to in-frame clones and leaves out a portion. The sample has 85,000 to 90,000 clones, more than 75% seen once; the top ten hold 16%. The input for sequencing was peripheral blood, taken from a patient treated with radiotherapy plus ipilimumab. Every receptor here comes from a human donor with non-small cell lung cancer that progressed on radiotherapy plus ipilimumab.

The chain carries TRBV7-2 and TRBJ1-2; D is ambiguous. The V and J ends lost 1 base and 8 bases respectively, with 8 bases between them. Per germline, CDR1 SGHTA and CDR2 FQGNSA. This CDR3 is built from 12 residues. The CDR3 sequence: CASSLDAWGYTF. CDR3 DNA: TGTGCCAGCAGCTTAGATGCGTGGGGCTACACCTTC.

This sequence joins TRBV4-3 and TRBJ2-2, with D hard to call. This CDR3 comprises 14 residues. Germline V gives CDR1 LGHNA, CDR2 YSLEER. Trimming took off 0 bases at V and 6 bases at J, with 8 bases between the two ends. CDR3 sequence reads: CASSQDLIAGELFF. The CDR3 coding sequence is TGCGCCAGCAGCCAAGATTTAATCGCCGGGGAGCTGTTTTTT.

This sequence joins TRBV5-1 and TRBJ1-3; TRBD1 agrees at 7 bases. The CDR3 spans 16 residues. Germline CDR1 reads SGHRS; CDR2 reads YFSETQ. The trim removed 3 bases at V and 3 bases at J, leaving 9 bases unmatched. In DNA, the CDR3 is TGCGCCAGCAGCTATTACGGGACAGACTTTGGAAACACCATATATTTT. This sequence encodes CASSYYGTDFGNTIYF.

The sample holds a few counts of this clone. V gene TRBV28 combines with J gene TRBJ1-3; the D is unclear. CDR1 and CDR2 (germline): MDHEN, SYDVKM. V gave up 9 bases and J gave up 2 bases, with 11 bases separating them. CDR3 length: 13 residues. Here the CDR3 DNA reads TGTGCCAGTAGGAGGCAGACTGGAAACACCATATATTTT. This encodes CASRRQTGNTIYF.

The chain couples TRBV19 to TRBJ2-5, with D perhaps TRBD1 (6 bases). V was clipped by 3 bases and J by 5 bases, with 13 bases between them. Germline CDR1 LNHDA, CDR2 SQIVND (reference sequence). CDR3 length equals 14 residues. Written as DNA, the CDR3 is TGTGCCAGTAGTATGGGCAGGGGAATCGAGACCCAGTACTTC. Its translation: CASSMGRGIETQYF.

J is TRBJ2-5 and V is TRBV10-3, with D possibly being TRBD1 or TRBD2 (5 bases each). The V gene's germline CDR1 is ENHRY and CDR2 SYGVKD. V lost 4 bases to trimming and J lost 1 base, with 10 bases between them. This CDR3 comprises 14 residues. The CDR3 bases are TGTGCCATCAGTGTTGGGACGCCCCAAGAGACCCAGTACTTC. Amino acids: CAISVGTPQETQYF.

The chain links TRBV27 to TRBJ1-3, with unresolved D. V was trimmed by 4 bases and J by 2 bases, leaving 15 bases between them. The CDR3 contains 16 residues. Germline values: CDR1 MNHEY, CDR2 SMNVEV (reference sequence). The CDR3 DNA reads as TGTGCCAGCAGTTCCCGCTGGCGAGGGACTGGAAACACCATATATTTT. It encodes CASSSRWRGTGNTIYF.

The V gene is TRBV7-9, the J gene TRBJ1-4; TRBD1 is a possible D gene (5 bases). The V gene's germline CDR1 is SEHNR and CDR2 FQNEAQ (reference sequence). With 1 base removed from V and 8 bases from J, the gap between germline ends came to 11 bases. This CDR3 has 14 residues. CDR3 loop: CASSLGGAGEKLFF. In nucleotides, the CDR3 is TGTGCCAGCAGCTTAGGCGGGGCTGGGGAAAAACTGTTTTTT.

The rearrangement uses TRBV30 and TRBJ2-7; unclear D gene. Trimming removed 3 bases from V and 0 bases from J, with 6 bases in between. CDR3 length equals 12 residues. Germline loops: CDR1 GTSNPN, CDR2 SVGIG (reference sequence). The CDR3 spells CAWRELSYEQYF. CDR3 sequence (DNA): TGTGCCTGGAGGGAACTCTCCTACGAGCAGTACTTC.

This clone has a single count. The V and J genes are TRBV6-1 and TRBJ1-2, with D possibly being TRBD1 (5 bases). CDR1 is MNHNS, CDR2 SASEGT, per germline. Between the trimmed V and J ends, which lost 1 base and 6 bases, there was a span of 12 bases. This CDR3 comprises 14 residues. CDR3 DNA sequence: TGTGCCAGCAGTGAAGTTTGGAGGGGTAATGGCTACACCTTC. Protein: CASSEVWRGNGYTF.

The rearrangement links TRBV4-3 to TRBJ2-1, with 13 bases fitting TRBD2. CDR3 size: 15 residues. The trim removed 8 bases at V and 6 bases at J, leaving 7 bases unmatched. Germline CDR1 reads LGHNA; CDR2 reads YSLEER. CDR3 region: CASRTSGGATNEQFF. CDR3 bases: TGCGCCAGCCGAACTAGCGGGGGGGCGACCAATGAGCAGTTCTTC.

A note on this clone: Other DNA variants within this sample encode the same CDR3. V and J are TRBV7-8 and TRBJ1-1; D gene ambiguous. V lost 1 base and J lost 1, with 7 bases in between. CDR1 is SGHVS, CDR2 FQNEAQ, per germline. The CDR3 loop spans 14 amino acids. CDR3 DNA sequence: TGTGCCAGCAGCTTAGGCACAGCGAACACTGAAGCTTTCTTT. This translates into CASSLGTANTEAFF.

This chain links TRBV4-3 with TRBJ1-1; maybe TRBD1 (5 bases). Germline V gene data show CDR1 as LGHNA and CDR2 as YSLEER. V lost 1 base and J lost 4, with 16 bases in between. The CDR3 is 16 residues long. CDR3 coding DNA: TGCGCCAGCAGCCAAGTTCTCGGGGGTGGGGGCACTGAAGCTTTCTTT. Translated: CASSQVLGGGGTEAFF.

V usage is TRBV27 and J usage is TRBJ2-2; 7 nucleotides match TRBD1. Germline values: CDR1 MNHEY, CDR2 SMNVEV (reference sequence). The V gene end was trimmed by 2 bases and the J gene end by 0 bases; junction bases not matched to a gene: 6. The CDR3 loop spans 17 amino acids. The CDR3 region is CASSLKPGTANTGELFF. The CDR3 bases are TGTGCCAGCAGTTTAAAACCCGGGACAGCGAACACCGGGGAGCTGTTTTTT.

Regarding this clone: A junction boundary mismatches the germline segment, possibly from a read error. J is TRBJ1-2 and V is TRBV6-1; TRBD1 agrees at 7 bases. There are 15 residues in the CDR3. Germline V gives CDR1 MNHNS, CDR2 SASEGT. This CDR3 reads CAGSGSRQGREGYTF. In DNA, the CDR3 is TGTGCCGGCAGTGGCTCCCGACAGGGACGTGAAGGCTACACCTTC.

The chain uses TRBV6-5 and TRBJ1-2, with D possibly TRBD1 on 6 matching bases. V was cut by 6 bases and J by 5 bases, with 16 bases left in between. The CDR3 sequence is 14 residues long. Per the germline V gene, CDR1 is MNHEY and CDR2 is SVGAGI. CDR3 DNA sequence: TGTGCCAGCAGATCTGGGGGCGAAGGTTATGGCTACACCTTC. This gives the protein CASRSGGEGYGYTF.

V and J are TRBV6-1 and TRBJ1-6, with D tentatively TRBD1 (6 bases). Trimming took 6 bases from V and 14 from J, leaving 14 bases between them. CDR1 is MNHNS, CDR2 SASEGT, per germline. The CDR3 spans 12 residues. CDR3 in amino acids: CASSPGTGSLHF. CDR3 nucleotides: TGTGCCAGCAGCCCTGGCACAGGGTCCCTCCACTTT.

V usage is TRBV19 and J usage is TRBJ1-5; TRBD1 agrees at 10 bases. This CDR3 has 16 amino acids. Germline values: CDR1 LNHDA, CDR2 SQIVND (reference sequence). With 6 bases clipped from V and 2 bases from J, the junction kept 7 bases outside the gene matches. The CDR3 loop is CASRDRGLGRNQPQHF. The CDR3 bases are TGTGCCAGTAGAGACAGGGGGCTAGGGCGCAATCAGCCCCAGCATTTT. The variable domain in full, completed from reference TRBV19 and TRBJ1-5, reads DGGITQSPKYLFRKEGQNVTLSCEQNLNHDAMYWYRQDPGQGLRLIYYSQIVNDFQKGDIAEGYSVSREKKESFPLTVTSAQKNPTAFYLCASRDRGLGRNQPQHFGDGTRLSIL.

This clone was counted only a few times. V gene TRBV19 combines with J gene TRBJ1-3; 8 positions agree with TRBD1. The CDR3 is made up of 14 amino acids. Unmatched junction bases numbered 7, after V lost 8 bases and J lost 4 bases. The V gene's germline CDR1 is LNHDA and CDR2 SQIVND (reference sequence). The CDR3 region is CASRRTGSGNTIYF. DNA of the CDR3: TGTGCCAGTCGACGGACAGGGTCAGGAAACACCATATATTTT.

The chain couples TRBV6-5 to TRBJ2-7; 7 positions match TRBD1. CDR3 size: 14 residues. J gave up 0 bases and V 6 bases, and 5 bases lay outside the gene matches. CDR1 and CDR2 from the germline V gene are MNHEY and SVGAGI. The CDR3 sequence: CASSRDRSSYEQYF. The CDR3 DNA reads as TGTGCCAGCAGCCGGGACAGAAGCTCCTACGAGCAGTACTTC.

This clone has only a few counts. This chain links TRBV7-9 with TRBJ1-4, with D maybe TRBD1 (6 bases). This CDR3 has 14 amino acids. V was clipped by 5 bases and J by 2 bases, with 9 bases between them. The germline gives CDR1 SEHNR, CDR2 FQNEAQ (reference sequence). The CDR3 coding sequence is TGTGCCAGCAGCCAAGGGGGGACTAATGAAAAACTGTTTTTT. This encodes CASSQGGTNEKLFF.

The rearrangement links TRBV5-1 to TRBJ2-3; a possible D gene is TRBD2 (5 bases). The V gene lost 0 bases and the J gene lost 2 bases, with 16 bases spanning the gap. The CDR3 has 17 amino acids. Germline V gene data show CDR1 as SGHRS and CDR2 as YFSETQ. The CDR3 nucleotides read TGCGCCAGCAGCTTGGATCCCCGGGGATCCCCCACAGATACGCAGTATTTT. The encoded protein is CASSLDPRGSPTDTQYF.

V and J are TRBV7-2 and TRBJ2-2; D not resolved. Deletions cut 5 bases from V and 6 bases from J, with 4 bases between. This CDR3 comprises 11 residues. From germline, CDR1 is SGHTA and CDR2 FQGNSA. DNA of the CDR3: TGTGCCAGCAGCAACTCCGGGGAGCTGTTTTTT. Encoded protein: CASSNSGELFF.

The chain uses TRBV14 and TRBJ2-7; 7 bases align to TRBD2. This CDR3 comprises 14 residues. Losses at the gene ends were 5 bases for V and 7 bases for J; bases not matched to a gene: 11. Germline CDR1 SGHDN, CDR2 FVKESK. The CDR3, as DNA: TGTGCCAGCAGCGAATTACCCGGGAGGACGGAGCAGTACTTC. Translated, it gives CASSELPGRTEQYF.

In DNA form, the CDR3 reads TGTGCCAGCAGCTTAAACCCAGCCGGGCGGGGTGCAGATACGCAGTATTTT. Its translation: CASSLNPAGRGADTQYF. The chain links TRBV7-3 to TRBJ2-3; possibly TRBD2 for D (6 bases). Germline assignment: CDR1 SGHTA and CDR2 FQGTGA. The CDR3 consists of 17 residues. V lost 1 base and J 4 bases, leaving 18 bases between the germline ends.

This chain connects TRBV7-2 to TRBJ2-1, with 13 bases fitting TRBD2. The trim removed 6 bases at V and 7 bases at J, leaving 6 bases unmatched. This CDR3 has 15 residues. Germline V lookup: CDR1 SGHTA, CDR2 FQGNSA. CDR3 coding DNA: TGTGCCAGCAGGGCCGGGACTAGCGGGAAGAATGAGCAGTTCTTC. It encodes CASRAGTSGKNEQFF.

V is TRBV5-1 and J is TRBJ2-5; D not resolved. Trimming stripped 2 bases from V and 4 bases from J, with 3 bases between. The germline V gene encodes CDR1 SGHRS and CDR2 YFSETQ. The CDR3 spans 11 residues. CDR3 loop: CASSLLETQYF. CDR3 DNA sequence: TGCGCCAGCAGCTTATTAGAGACCCAGTACTTC.

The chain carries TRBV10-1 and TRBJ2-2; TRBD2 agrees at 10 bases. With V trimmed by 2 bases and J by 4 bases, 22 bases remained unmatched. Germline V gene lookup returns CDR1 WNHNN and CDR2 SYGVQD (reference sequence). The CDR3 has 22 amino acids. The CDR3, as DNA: TGCGCCAGCAGTGAGAGGTGGTCGGGGTTGGTGGCTAGCGGGAGTGGCACCGGGGAGCTGTTTTTT. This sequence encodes CASSERWSGLVASGSGTGELFF.